The entry below describes one TCR beta chain. The clone's antigen remains unknown. It has no much larger one-base neighbor in the sample; base qualities were not kept. These data come from a study of shared clonotypes between healthy human individuals (dated by TCRdb to 2020 to 2022). Notes on the research overall: The cohort comprised a couple of women and a few men aged 18 to 49 years. Blood TCR repertoires of a handful of healthy adults were deeply sequenced to estimate repertoire size and the extent of clonotype sharing between individuals. Per donor, three plates each were used for CD4 naive and CD4 memory, two for CD8 naive, and one for CD8 memory. Different laboratories and diverse techniques were used to prepare libraries and sequence TCR repertoires, to increase sequencing depth and limit assay-specific biases. Leukapheresis yielded between about 0.94 and 8.9 billion PBMCs per donor.

For the CD8 naive samples, CD45RO-negative cells were positively selected for CCR7, yielding a CD45RA+CCR7+ population from which TemRA cells were excluded. Healthy HIV-negative adults with no recently reported acute infections or vaccinations were included as donors. Every donor was a Caucasian adult residing in Nashville, Tennessee, USA. Blood was obtained by leukapheresis, after which PBMCs were separated by Ficoll-Histopaque density gradient centrifugation and cryopreserved in liquid nitrogen vapor phase. Purity and quantity of every magnetically sorted T cell population were checked by analytical flow cytometry. From each sorted fraction, genomic DNA was isolated and quantified by UV absorbance on a Nanodrop 2000c. TCR CDR3 regions were amplified from genomic DNA by multiplex PCR using the deep immunoSEQ assay. Extracted genomic DNA from each cell subset was distributed evenly across all wells of several immunoSEQ 96-well plates, and each plate was treated as a replicate. Each replicate PCR for sorted subsets received around 200 ng genomic DNA, equal to 28,000 or so T cell genomes. The purified libraries were quantified using a Qubit 3.0 fluorometer, sized with a Bioanalyzer 2100, and then quantified again using the KAPA Library Quantification kit. Each immunoSEQ 96-well plate was sequenced on its own single-read 150-cycle Illumina NextSeq 550 flow cell. The paper's processing steps were these. Because only junctional sequences without quality scores were contained in the immunoSEQ output, filtering matching that applied to full-length reads could not be performed. Sequences were annotated with PyIR, a Python wrapper for IgBLAST v1.9, using IMGT germline references to assign V/J genes and CDR3. Any read was removed if the V/J assignment was weak (E-value above 1e-6), the CDR3 was missing, or the read contained stop codons, out-of-frame junctions, or ambiguous translated residues. V3J clonotypes were defined as sequences sharing the same inferred V gene, J gene, and CDR3 amino acid sequence. Percentage overlap between repertoires was computed as shared unique clonotypes divided by the size of the smaller repertoire. Repertoire richness was assessed with RTK rarefaction, the Chao1 estimator, and Recon v2.1 estimates of unobserved clonotypes. Generation probabilities were computed with OLGA for all TCRbeta clonotypes obtained by the gDNA method from four donors. Entries here come from immuneACCESS through TCRdb and include only in-frame sequences with V and J called. Some clones fail to appear in such tables; in the studies checked, an unresolved V gene covers under half of the shortfall, and the cause of the remainder is unknown. D and trimming were read from the DNA, whereas the V and J calls and clone size are those reported in that table. The sample contains about 2.1 million clones, 85% to 95% of them found a single time. Less than 2% of the sample is in the top ten clones.

What the authors observed across the whole study: Pairwise subsampling led to the expectation that sequencing depth would affect the degree of clonotype sharing among donors. Incomplete sequencing was indicated by rarefaction of sorted-subset datasets, despite the large sequencing depth. Around 5% of naive CD4, roughly 3.5% of naive CD8, about 2.1% of memory CD4, and more than 0.35% of memory CD8 clonotypes were shared across several donors. The small number of donors limited the genetic and exposure-history diversity represented. Sampling was restricted to blood, and TCR repertoires in tissues likely differ from the TCR repertoires found in blood. Estimated clonotype richness was generally larger for naive than for memory subsets. Clonotypes shared by all four sorted-subset donors showed higher generation probabilities than non-shared clonotypes.

This TCR was recovered from a man between 18 and 35 years old in good health. Some clones in this sample may be carry-over from other donors' samples. The material sequenced was naive CD8+ T cells from PBMCs. The cell subset or site tag for this specimen amounts to: CD45RA+CCR7+.

CDR3 protein: CASSPRLARNNEQFF. The bases read TGTGCCAGCAGCCCGAGACTAGCGCGCAACAATGAGCAGTTCTTC. Recombination linked TRBV6-5 to TRBJ2-1; TRBD2 lines up with 8 middle nucleotides. Counted from cysteine to phenylalanine, this CDR3 has 15 amino acids. The kept DNA is CDR3 alone, 45 bases in frame from the first base. V is pruned by 6 bases and J by 5 bases, leaving 9 bases of the junction without a gene match. The germline V gene supplies CDR1 MNHEY and CDR2 SVGAGI.